This T cell receptor beta chain was recovered during a study of T cell changes during pregnancy in multiple sclerosis. This CDR3 has 14 amino acids. Trimming shortened V by 5 bases and J by 5 bases, and 12 bases separated the two germline ends. The germline V gene has CDR1 SSHAT and CDR2 FNYEAQ (reference sequence). This clone was picked up one time. The protocol was immunoSEQ multiplex PCR, while the TCRdb copy is restricted to in-frame clones and leaves out a portion. The data show around 33,000 clones, around 90% seen once. J is TRBJ1-4 and V is TRBV7-7; tentatively, D is TRBD1 (5 bases). The receptor comes from a female donor with multiple sclerosis, enrolled in a pregnancy study. Sample: CD4+ T cells from peripheral blood mononuclear cells, taken after pregnancy. CDR3 in amino acids: CASSPLGGNEKLFF. CDR3 DNA: TGTGCCAGCAGCCCCCTCGGGGGGAATGAAAAACTGTTTTTT.